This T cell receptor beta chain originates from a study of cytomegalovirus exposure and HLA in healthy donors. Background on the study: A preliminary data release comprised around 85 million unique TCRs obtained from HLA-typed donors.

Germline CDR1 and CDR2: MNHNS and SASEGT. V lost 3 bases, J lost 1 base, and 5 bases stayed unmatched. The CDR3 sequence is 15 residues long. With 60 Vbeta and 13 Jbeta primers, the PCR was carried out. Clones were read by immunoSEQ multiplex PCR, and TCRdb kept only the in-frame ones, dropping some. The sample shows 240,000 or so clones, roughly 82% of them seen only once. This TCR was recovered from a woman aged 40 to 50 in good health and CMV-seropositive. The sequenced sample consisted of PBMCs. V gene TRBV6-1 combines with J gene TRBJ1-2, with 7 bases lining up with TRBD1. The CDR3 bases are TGTGCCAGCAGTGACCCCCACAGGGGTAACTATGGCTACACCTTC. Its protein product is CASSDPHRGNYGYTF.